What follows are 6 T cell receptor beta chains derived from one specimen sequenced in a study of T cell responses to AZD1222 COVID-19 vaccine. Sequencing was performed with immunoSEQ multiplex PCR; in TCRdb, only in-frame clones are kept and a portion is missing. The data contain approximately 170,000 clones, roughly 92% of them singletons. The specimen was peripheral blood, collected 28 days after the second AZD1222 dose. The receptors shown here come from an adult who received the AZD1222 COVID-19 vaccine.

This chain links TRBV6-5 with TRBJ2-1; possible D gene TRBD2, 5 bases. The CDR3 covers 15 residues. Trimming removed 6 bases at V and 4 bases at J, with 16 bases between. CDR1 and CDR2 from the germline V gene are MNHEY and SVGAGI. As DNA, the CDR3 is TGTGCCAGCAGCACCTCCCTAGCTTCGTACAATGAGCAGTTCTTC. This encodes CASSTSLASYNEQFF.

Only one count was recorded for this clone. The CDR3 sequence: CSVRPSGSTDTQYF. The CDR3 DNA sequence: TGCAGCGTTAGGCCTAGCGGGAGCACAGATACGCAGTATTTT. The chain couples TRBV29-1 to TRBJ2-3; TRBD2 matches at 8 bases. CDR1 and CDR2 (germline): SQVTM, ANQGSEA. The CDR3 runs 14 residues. With V trimmed by 5 bases and J by 0 bases, 4 bases remained unmatched.

V gene TRBV28 combines with J gene TRBJ1-1; no reliable D call. This CDR3 has 15 amino acids. Per the germline V gene, CDR1 is MDHEN and CDR2 is SYDVKM. Deletions cut 7 bases from V and 1 base from J, with 16 bases between. In DNA form, the CDR3 reads TGTGCCAGCACCTATTGGAAGAGAGCGAACACTGAAGCTTTCTTT. Translated, it gives CASTYWKRANTEAFF.

V gene TRBV12-5 combines with J gene TRBJ1-1; TRBD1 agrees at 9 bases. Germline values: CDR1 LGHNT, CDR2 FRNRAP. The V and J ends lost 2 bases and 1 base, in that order; junction bases with no gene match: 8. The CDR3 extends over 17 amino acids. This CDR3 reads CASGLTRTGDSNTEAFF. Here the CDR3 DNA reads TGTGCTAGTGGTTTGACCCGGACAGGGGACTCGAACACTGAAGCTTTCTTT.

The chain couples TRBV6-5 to TRBJ2-6; D unclear. The CDR3 runs 15 residues. Trimming removed 7 bases at V and 1 base at J, with 11 bases between. The germline V gene has CDR1 MNHEY and CDR2 SVGAGI. The CDR3 here is CASKQAGSGANVLTF. The CDR3 nucleotides read TGTGCCAGCAAACAAGCCGGTTCTGGGGCCAACGTCCTGACTTTC.

V and J are TRBV7-9 and TRBJ2-1, with 14 bases that match TRBD2. Germline V gene data show CDR1 as SEHNR and CDR2 as FQNEAQ (reference sequence). The V segment lost 5 bases and the J segment 7 bases; nucleotides outside the gene matches: 7. The CDR3 runs 16 residues. The CDR3 coding sequence is TGTGCCAGCAGCCTCGGGACTAGCGGGAGTGTGAATGAGCAGTTCTTC. Its protein is CASSLGTSGSVNEQFF.